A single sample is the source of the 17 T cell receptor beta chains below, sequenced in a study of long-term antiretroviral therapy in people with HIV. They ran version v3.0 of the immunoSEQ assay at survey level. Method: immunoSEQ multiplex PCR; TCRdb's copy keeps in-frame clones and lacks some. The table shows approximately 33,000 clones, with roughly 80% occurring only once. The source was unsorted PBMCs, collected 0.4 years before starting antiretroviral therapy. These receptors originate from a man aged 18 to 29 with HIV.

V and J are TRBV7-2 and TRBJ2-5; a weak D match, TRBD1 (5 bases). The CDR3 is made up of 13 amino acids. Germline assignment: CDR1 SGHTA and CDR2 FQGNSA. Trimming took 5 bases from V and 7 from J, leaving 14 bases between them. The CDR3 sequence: CASSPRRGGTQYF. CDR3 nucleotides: TGTGCCAGCAGCCCCCGTAGGGGTGGGACCCAGTACTTC.

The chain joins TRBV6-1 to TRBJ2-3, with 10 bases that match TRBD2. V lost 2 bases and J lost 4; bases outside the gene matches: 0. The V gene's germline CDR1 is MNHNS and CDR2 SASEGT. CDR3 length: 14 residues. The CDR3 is CASSELAGADTQYF. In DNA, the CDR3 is TGTGCCAGCAGTGAACTAGCGGGGGCAGATACGCAGTATTTT.

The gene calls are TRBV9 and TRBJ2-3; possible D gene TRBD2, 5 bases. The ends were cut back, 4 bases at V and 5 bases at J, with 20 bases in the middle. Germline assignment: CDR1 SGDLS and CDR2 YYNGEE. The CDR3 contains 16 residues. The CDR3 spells CASSYTPGESLDTQYF. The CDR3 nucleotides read TGTGCCAGCAGCTATACCCCTGGGGAGTCACTAGATACGCAGTATTTT.

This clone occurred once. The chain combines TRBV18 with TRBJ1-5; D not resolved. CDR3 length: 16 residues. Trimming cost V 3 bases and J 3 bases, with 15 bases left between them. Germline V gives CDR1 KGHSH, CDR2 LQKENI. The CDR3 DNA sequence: TGTGCCAGCTCACCGTTTTCGGCAGAAGCCAATCAGCCCCAGCATTTT. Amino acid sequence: CASSPFSAEANQPQHF. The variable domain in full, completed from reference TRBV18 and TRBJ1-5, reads NAGVMQNPRHLVRRRGQEARLRCSPMKGHSHVYWYRQLPEEGLKFMVYLQKENIIDESGMPKERFSAEFPKEGPSILRIQQVVRGDSAAYFCASSPFSAEANQPQHFGDGTRLSIL.

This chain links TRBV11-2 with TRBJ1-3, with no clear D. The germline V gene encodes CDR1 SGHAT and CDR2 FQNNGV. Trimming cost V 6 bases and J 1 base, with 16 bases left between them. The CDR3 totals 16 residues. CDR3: CASSSNDNPSGNTIYF. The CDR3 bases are TGTGCCAGCAGTTCTAATGACAACCCTTCTGGAAACACCATATATTTT.

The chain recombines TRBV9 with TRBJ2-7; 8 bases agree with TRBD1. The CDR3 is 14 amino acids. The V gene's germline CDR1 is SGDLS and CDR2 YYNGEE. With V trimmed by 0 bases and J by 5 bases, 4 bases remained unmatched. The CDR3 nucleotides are TGTGCCAGCAGCGTAGAGGACAGGGTCCACGAGCAGTACTTC. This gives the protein CASSVEDRVHEQYF.

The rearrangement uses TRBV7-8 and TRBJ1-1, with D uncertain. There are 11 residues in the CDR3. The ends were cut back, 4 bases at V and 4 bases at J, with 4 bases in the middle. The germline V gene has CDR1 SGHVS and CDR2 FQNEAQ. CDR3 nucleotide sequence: TGTGCCAGCAGCTCCGCCACTGAAGCTTTCTTT. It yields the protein CASSSATEAFF.

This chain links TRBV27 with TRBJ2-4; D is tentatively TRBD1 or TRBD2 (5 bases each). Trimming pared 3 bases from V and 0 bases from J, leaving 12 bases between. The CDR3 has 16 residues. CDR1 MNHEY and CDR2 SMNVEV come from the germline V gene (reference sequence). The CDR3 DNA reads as TGTGCCAGCAGTTTGGGACCCCGAGTAGCCAAAAACATTCAGTACTTC. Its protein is CASSLGPRVAKNIQYF.

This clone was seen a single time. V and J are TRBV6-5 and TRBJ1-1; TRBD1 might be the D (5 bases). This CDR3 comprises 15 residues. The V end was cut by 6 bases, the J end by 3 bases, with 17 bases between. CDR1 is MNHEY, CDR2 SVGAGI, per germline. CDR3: CASRDRGQPYTEAFF. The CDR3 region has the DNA TGTGCCAGCAGAGACCGGGGCCAGCCGTACACTGAAGCTTTCTTT.

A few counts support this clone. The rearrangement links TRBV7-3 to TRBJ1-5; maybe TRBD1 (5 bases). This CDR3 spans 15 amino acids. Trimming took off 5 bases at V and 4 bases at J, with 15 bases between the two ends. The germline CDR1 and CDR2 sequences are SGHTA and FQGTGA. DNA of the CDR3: TGTGCCAGCAGCCAAGATGGGGGGACGAATCAGCCCCAGCATTTT. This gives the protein CASSQDGGTNQPQHF.

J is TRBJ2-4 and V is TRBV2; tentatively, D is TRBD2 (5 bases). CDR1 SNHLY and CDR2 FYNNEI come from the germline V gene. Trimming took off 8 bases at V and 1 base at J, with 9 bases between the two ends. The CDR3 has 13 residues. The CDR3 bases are TGTGCCAGCGCGGGTGGTGCCAAAAACATTCAGTACTTC. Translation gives CASAGGAKNIQYF. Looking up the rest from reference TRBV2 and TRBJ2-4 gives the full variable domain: EPEVTQTPSHQVTQMGQEVILRCVPISNHLYFYWYRQILGQKVEFLVSFYNNEISEKSEIFDDQFSVERPDGSNFTLKIRSTKLEDSAMYFCASAGGAKNIQYFGAGTRLSVL.

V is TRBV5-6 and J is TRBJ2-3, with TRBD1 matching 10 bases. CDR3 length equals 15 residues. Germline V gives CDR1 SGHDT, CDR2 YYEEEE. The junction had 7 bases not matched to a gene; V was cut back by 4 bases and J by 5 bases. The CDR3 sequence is CASSRDRGSLDTQYF. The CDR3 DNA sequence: TGTGCCAGCAGCCGGGACAGGGGAAGTTTAGATACGCAGTATTTT.

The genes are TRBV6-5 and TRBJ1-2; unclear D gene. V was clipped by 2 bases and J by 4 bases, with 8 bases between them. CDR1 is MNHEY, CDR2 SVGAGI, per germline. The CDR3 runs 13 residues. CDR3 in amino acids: CASSYGEAYGYTF. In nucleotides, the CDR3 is TGTGCCAGCAGTTACGGGGAGGCCTATGGCTACACCTTC.

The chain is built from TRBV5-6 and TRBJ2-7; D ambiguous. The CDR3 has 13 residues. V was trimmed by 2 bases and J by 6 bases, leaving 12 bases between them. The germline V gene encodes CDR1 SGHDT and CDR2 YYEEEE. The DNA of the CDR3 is TGTGCCAGCAGCTTTACGGCCTTTAGCGAGCAGTACTTC. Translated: CASSFTAFSEQYF.

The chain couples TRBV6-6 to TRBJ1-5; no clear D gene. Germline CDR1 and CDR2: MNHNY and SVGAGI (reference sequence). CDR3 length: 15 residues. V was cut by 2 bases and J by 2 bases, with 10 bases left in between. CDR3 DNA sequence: TGTGCCAGCAGTTACCCCGTCAGAGGCAATCAGCCCCAGCATTTT. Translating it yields CASSYPVRGNQPQHF.

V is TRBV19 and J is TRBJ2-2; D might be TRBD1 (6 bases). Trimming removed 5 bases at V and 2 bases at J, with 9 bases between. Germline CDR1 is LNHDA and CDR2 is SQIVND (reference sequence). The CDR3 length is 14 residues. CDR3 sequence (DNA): TGTGCCAGTAGTCGACAGGCTAACACCGGGGAGCTGTTTTTT. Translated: CASSRQANTGELFF.

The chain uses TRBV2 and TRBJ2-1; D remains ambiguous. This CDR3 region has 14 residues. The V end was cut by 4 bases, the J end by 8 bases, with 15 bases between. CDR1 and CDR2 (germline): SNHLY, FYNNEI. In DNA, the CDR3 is TGTGCCAGCAGTGTTACCCCCACGGCGTATGAGCAGTTCTTC. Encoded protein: CASSVTPTAYEQFF.